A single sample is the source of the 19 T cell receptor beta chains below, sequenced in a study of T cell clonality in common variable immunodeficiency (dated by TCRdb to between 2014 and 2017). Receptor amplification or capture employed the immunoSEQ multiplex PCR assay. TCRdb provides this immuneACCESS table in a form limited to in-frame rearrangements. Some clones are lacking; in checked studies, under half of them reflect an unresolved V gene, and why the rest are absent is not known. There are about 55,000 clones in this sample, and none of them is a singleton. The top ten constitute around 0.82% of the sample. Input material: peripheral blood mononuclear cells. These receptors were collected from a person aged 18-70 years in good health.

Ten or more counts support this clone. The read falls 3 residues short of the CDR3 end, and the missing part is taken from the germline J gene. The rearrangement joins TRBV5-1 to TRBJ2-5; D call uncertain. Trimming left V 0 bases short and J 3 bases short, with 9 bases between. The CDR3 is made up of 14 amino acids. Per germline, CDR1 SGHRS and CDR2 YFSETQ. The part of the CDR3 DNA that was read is TGCGCCAGCAGCTTGGAGGGCAAGAAAGAGACC. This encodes CASSLEGKKET. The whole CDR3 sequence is CASSLEGKKETQYF. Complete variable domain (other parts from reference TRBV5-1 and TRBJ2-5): KAGVTQTPRYLIKTRGQQVTLSCSPISGHRSVSWYQQTPGQGLQFLFEYFSETQRNKGNFPGRFSGRQFSNSRSEMNVSTLELGDSALYLCASSLEGKKETQYFGPGTRLLVL.

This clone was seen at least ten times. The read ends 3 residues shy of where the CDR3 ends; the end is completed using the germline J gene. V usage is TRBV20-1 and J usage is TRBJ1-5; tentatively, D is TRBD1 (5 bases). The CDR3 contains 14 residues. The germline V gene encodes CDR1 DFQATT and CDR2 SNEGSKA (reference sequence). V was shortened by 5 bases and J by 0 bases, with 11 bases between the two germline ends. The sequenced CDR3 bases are TGCAGTGCTGGGGGGGGATTTAGCAATCAGCCC. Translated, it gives CSAGGGFSNQP. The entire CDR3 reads CSAGGGFSNQPQHF.

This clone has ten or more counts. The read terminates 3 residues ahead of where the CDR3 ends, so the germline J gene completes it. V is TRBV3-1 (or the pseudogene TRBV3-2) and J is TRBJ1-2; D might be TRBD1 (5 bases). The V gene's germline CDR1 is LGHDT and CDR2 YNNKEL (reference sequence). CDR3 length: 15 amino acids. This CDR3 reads CASSQDLWAPGGYTF. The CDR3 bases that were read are TGTGCCAGCAGCCAAGATCTTTGGGCCCCAGGGGGC.

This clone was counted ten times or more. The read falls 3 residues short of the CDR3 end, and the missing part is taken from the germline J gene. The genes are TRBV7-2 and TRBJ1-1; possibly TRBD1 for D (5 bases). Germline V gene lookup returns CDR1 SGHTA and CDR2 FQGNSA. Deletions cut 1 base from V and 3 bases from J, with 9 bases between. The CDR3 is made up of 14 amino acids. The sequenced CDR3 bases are TGTGCCAGCAGCTTAGATCAGGGTGACACTGAA. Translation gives CASSLDQGDTE. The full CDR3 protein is CASSLDQGDTEAFF.

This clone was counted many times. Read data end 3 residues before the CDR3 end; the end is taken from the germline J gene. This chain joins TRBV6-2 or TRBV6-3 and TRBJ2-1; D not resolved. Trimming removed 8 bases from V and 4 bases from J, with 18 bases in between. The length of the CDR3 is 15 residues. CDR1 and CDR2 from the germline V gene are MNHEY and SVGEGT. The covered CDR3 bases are TGTGCCAGCGCGAGTCGTGGGCAGCCGTACAATGAG. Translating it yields CASASRGQPYNE. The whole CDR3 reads CASASRGQPYNEQFF.

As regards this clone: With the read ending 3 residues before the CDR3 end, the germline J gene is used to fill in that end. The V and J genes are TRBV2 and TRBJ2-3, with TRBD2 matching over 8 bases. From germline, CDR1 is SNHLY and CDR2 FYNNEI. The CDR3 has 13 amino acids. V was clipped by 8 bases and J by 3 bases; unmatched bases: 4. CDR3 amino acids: CASEGTRTDTQYF. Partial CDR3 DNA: TGTGCCAGCGAGGGGACTAGGACAGATACG.

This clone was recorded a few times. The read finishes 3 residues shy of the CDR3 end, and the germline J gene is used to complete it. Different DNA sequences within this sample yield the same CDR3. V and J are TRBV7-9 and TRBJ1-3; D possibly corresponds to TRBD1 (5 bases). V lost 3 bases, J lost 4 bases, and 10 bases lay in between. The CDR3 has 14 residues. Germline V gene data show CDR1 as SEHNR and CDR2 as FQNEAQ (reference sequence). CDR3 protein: CASSFGGRGNTIYF. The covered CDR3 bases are TGTGCCAGCAGCTTCGGGGGTAGAGGAAACACC.

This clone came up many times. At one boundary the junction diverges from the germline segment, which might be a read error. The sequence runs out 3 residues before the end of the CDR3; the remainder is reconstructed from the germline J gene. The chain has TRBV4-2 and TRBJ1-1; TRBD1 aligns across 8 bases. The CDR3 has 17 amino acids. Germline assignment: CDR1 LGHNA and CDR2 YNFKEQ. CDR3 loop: CASSRGGGQGLNTEAFF. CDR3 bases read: TGCGCCAGCAGTCGAGGGGGCGGACAGGGTCTCAACACTGAA.

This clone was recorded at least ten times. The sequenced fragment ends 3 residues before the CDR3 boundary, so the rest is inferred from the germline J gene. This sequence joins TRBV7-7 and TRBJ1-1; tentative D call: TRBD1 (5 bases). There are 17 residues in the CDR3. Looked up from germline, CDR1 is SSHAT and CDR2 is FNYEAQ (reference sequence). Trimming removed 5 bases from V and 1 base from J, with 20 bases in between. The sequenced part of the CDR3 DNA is TGTGCCAGCAGCCACGATCCGGGAGGACATCAGAACACTGAA. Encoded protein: CASSHDPGGHQNTE. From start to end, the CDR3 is CASSHDPGGHQNTEAFF.

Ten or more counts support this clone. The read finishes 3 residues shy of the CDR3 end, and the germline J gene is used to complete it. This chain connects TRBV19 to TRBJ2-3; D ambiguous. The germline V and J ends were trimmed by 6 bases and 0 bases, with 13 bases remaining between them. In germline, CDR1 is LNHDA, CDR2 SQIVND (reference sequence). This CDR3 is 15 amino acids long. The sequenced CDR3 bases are TGTGCCAGTAGGAGGTCTCAGGCTAGCACAGATACG. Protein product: CASRRSQASTDT. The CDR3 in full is CASRRSQASTDTQYF.

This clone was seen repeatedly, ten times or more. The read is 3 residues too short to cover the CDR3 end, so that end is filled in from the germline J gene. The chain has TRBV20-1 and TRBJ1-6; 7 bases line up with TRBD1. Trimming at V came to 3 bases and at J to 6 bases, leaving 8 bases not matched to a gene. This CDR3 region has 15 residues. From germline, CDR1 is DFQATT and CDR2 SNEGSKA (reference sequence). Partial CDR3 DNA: TGCAGTGCTAGCGTCACAGGGGTCGTTAATTCACCC. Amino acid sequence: CSASVTGVVNSP. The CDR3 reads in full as CSASVTGVVNSPLHF.

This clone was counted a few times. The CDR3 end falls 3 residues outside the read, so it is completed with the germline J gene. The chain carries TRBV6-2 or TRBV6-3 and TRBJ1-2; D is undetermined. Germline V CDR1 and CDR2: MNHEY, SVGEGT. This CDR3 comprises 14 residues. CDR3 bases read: TGTGCCAGCAAAATTACCTCTAGCACAGATACC. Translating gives CASKITSSTDT. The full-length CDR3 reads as CASKITSSTDTYTF.

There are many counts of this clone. The CDR3 protein is CASSSEGQPQHF. The DNA read from the CDR3 is TGTGCCAGCAGCTCGGAGGGTCAGCCC. This chain joins TRBV7-9 and TRBJ1-5; D gene ambiguous. The sequenced fragment ends 3 residues before the CDR3 boundary, so the rest is inferred from the germline J gene. V was pared by 4 bases and J by 6 bases, with 7 bases between. CDR1 and CDR2 (germline): SEHNR, FQNEAQ (reference sequence). The CDR3 is 12 amino acids.

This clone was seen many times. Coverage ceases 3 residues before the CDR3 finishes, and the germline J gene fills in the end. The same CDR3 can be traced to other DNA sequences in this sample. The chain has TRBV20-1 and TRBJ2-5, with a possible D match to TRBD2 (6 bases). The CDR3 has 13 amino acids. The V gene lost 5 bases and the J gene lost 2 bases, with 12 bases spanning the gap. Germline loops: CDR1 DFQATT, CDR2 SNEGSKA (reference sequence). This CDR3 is CSAPRGSQETQYF. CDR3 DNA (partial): TGCAGTGCTCCACGGGGGTCACAAGAGACC.

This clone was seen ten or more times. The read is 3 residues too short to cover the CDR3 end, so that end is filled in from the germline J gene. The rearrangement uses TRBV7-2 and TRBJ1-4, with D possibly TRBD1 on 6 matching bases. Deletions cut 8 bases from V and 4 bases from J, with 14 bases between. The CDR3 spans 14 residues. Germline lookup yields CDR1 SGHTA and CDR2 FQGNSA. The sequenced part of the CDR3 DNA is TGTGCCAGCCACCAGAAGGGGGTTAATGAAAAA. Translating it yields CASHQKGVNEK. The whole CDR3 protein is CASHQKGVNEKLFF.

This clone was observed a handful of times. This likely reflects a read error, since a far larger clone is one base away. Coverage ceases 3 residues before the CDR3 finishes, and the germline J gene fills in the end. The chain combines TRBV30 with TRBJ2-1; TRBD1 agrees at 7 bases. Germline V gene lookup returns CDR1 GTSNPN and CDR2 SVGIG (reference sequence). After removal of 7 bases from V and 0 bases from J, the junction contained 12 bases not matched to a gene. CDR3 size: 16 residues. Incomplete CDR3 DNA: TGTGCCTCGAGACTCGCCGGGACAGTCTCCTACAATGAG. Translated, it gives CASRLAGTVSYNE. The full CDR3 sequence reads CASRLAGTVSYNEQFF.

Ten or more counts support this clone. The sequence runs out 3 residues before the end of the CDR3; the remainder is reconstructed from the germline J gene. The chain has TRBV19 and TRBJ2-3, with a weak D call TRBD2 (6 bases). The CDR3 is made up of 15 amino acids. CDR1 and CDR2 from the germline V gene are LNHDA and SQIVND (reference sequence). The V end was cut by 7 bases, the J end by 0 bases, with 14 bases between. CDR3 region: CASTTGDPSTDTQYF. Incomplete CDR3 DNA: TGTGCCAGTACCACGGGGGACCCTAGCACAGATACG.

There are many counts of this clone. The CDR3 bases that were read are TGTGCCAGCAGCTCCCGTTCCTCTGGAAACACC. It translates to CASSSRSSGNT. The full CDR3 protein reads CASSSRSSGNTIYF. V and J are TRBV7-8 and TRBJ1-3; D is unresolved. The read ends 3 residues shy of where the CDR3 ends; the end is completed using the germline J gene. V shed 4 bases and J shed 0 bases, with 7 bases lying between them. The CDR3 covers 14 residues. CDR1 SGHVS and CDR2 FQNEAQ come from the germline V gene.

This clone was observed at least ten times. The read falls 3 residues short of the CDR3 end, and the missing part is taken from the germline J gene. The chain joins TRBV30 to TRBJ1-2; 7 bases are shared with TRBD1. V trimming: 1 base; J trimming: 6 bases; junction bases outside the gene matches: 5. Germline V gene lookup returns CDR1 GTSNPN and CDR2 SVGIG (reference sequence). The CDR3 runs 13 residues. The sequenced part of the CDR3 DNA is TGTGCCTGGAGTGGAACAGGGGAGAATGGC. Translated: CAWSGTGENG. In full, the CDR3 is CAWSGTGENGYTF.